This paragraph covers one T cell receptor (beta chain) sequence. Its specificity is unknown. Trimming shortened V by 3 bases and J by 12 bases, and 18 bases separated the two germline ends. Germline assignment: CDR1 SEHNR and CDR2 FQNEAQ (reference sequence). The CDR3 extends over 14 amino acids. The sample originates from a study of OX40 agonist ivuxolimab in advanced cancers. Study-wide results and caveats: CD4+ and CD8+ T cells in blood underwent clonal expansion by week 6 at 0.1 to 3.0 mg/kg.

The assay was immunoSEQ multiplex PCR, and TCRdb's table has in-frame clones only and misses some. The sample lists approximately 130,000 clones; about 93% were seen once. The chain uses TRBV7-9 and TRBJ1-5; D is ambiguous. The starting material was CD4+ or CD8+ T cells sorted from blood, obtained in a trial of the OX40 agonist ivuxolimab. The TCR sequence derives from an adult with an advanced solid tumor such as melanoma, head and neck, liver or kidney cancer. CDR3 amino acids: CASSLGGSPWLQHF. For the CDR3, the DNA is TGTGCCAGCAGCTTGGGAGGGTCACCTTGGCTCCAGCATTTT. The full variable domain, rest sourced from reference TRBV7-9 and TRBJ1-5, is DTGVSQNPRHKITKRGQNVTFRCDPISEHNRLYWYRQTLGQGPEFLTYFQNEAQLEKSRLLSDRFSAERPKGSFSTLEIQRTEQGDSAMYLCASSLGGSPWLQHFGDGTRLSIL.